This T cell receptor (beta chain) comes out of a study of cytomegalovirus exposure and HLA in healthy donors. It was with 60 Vbeta and 13 Jbeta primers that the PCR ran. TCRdb's copy holds only in-frame clones and misses some; the assay was immunoSEQ multiplex PCR. In the table there are 100,000 to 150,000 clones, just under 75% of which are singletons. Study-level points and caveats: 150 to 200 TCR beta chains were listed as cytomegalovirus-associated. In a later analysis, a missense DCLRE1C variant was linked to TCR beta V- and J-gene trimming. When the data were analyzed later, several of the most significant clusters appeared to be linked to common viral pathogens. An analysis was carried out later, and it reportedly showed fewer N-insertions in an Asian-associated ancestry cluster than the roughly 700-donor mean.

CDR1 MNHNY and CDR2 SVGAGI come from the germline V gene (reference sequence). Trimming removed 0 bases from V and 4 bases from J; junction bases left unmatched: 1. The CDR3 covers 14 residues. Concerning this clone: Its antigen is undetermined.

The chain carries TRBV6-6 and TRBJ2-7; 9 bases are a match to TRBD2. Sequencing was carried out using PBMCs. The source is a man aged 55 to 70 in good health and CMV-seropositive. The CDR3 sequence: CASSYSAGGYEQYF. Written as DNA, the CDR3 is TGTGCCAGCAGTTACTCGGCGGGGGGGTACGAGCAGTACTTC.